The 22 T cell receptor beta chains below come from one sample, sequenced in a study of cytomegalovirus exposure and HLA in healthy donors (dated by TCRdb to the late 2010s). Preparation of the library involved the immunoSEQ multiplex PCR assay. The source is immuneACCESS, and TCRdb retained only in-frame sequences with V and J called. Part of the clones is not carried over; for the studies checked, unresolved V genes explain less than half of this, and the remainder is unexplained. Counted in this sample were more than 90,000 clones; over 85% of them appeared once. The biggest ten clones account for approximately 1.1% of the sample. Sequencing was carried out using PBMCs. These TCRs come from a woman in her twenties or thirties in good health and CMV-seropositive.

The chain recombines TRBV7-9 with TRBJ2-2, with D perhaps matching TRBD1 (6 bases). The germline CDR1 and CDR2 sequences are SEHNR and FQNEAQ (reference sequence). The CDR3 is 17 residues long. Trimming removed 5 bases from V and 5 bases from J, with 21 bases in between. CDR3: CASSRHQGQLGTGELFF. CDR3 bases: TGTGCCAGCAGCCGACATCAAGGACAGCTGGGGACCGGGGAGCTGTTTTTT.

This chain joins TRBV11-2 and TRBJ2-7; 7 bases map to TRBD2. This CDR3 comprises 15 residues. Germline trimming cut 5 bases from V and 3 bases from J; bases unmatched to any gene: 10. The germline V gene encodes CDR1 SGHAT and CDR2 FQNNGV. The CDR3 DNA sequence: TGTGCCAGCAGCCCCGCCGGGCGGGAGAACTACGAGCAGTACTTC. This gives the protein CASSPAGRENYEQYF.

The rearrangement joins TRBV7-2 to TRBJ2-4; the D is unclear. In germline, CDR1 is SGHTA, CDR2 FQGNSA. This CDR3 contains 17 residues. V lost 1 base and J 0 bases, leaving 13 bases between the germline ends. The CDR3, as DNA: TGTGCCAGCAGCTTAGTTACAGACCTGCTAGCCAAAAACATTCAGTACTTC. This codes for CASSLVTDLLAKNIQYF.

The chain carries TRBV11-3 and TRBJ2-2; possible D gene TRBD2, 5 bases. Germline loops: CDR1 SGHNT, CDR2 YENEEA. The CDR3 length is 15 residues. Trimming removed 3 bases at V and 1 base at J, with 9 bases between. The CDR3 region is CASSFGRGNTGELFF. CDR3 sequence (DNA): TGTGCCAGCAGCTTTGGGAGAGGGAACACCGGGGAGCTGTTTTTT.

This chain links TRBV30 with TRBJ1-1; perhaps TRBD1 as D (6 bases). This CDR3 has 14 amino acids. Germline lookup yields CDR1 GTSNPN and CDR2 SVGIG (reference sequence). V lost 0 bases and J 4 bases, leaving 12 bases between the germline ends. The CDR3: CAWSVSGVFTEAFF. CDR3 DNA: TGTGCCTGGAGTGTGTCAGGGGTGTTCACTGAAGCTTTCTTT.

This clone was seen only a few times. The CDR3: CASSQDGREDTQYF. The DNA of the CDR3 is TGCGCCAGCAGCCAAGACGGGAGGGAGGATACGCAGTATTTT. This chain connects TRBV4-3 to TRBJ2-3; 8 nucleotides align to TRBD2. The CDR3 has 14 residues. CDR1 and CDR2 (germline): LGHNA, YSLEER. J was trimmed by 6 bases and V by 0 bases; bases with no gene match: 2.

The genes are TRBV6-5 and TRBJ2-7; TRBD2 is a possible D gene (5 bases). The germline V gene encodes CDR1 MNHEY and CDR2 SVGAGI. The CDR3 contains 13 residues. V was clipped by 6 bases and J by 6 bases, with 15 bases between them. The CDR3 DNA is TGTGCCAGCAGCAGACGGGGTGGTGGCGAGCAGTACTTC. It translates to CASSRRGGGEQYF.

The J gene is TRBJ2-7, the V gene TRBV6-1; TRBD2 agrees at 7 bases. Germline-derived CDR1 and CDR2 are MNHNS and SASEGT. The V and J ends lost 2 bases and 0 bases, in that order; junction bases with no gene match: 10. The CDR3 is 17 residues long. Written as DNA, the CDR3 is TGTGCCAGCAGTGAAACCTTTACTAGCGCTTTCTCCTACGAGCAGTACTTC. Encoded protein: CASSETFTSAFSYEQYF.

CDR3 sequence (DNA): TGTGCCAGCAGTGCCCGAGGCGGCTACACCTTC. Residues: CASSARGGYTF. The rearrangement links TRBV28 to TRBJ1-2; D not certain. CDR1 and CDR2 (germline): MDHEN, SYDVKM. The CDR3 contains 11 residues. The V gene lost 5 bases and the J gene lost 8 bases, with 9 bases spanning the gap.

The chain uses TRBV12-5 and TRBJ1-1; 8 bases line up with TRBD1. The germline V gene has CDR1 LGHNT and CDR2 FRNRAP. This CDR3 spans 15 amino acids. V lost 1 base to trimming and J lost 7 bases; unmatched junction nucleotides: 8. The CDR3 DNA sequence: TGTGCTAGTGGTTTGGAAGGACAGGGTCAGCTTGAAGCTTTCTTT. Its protein product is CASGLEGQGQLEAFF.

The rearrangement uses TRBV7-2 and TRBJ1-4, with 12 bases fitting TRBD1. Germline lookup yields CDR1 SGHTA and CDR2 FQGNSA. V dropped 5 bases and J dropped 3; count of bases not matched to a gene: 4. The CDR3 contains 16 residues. The CDR3 reads CASSQGQGASNEKLFF. The CDR3, as DNA: TGTGCCAGCAGCCAGGGACAGGGGGCTTCTAATGAAAAACTGTTTTTT. The full variable domain, rest sourced from reference TRBV7-2 and TRBJ1-4, is GAGVSQSPSNKVTEKGKDVELRCDPISGHTALYWYRQSLGQGLEFLIYFQGNSAPDKSGLPSDRFSAERTGGSVSTLTIQRTQQEDSAVYLCASSQGQGASNEKLFFGSGTQLSVL.

This chain joins TRBV11-2 and TRBJ1-5; D remains ambiguous. Between the trimmed V and J ends, which lost 0 bases and 1 base, there was a span of 7 bases. This CDR3 has 15 residues. Germline lookup yields CDR1 SGHAT and CDR2 FQNNGV. DNA of the CDR3: TGTGCCAGCAGCTTAGATGGCAGAAGCAATCAGCCCCAGCATTTT. It codes for CASSLDGRSNQPQHF.

The genes are TRBV15 and TRBJ1-5, with 7 bases that match TRBD1. With 1 base clipped from V and 8 bases from J, the junction kept 8 bases outside the gene matches. Germline V gene lookup returns CDR1 LNHNV and CDR2 YYDKDF (reference sequence). The CDR3 length is 15 residues. The CDR3 bases are TGTGCCACCAGCAGAGCAAACAGGGGAGGAGAGCCCCAGCATTTT. This translates into CATSRANRGGEPQHF.

The chain joins TRBV19 to TRBJ2-1, with 15 bases matching TRBD2. The germline V gene encodes CDR1 LNHDA and CDR2 SQIVND (reference sequence). J lost 10 bases, V lost 4 bases, and 8 bases had no gene match. The CDR3 has 16 amino acids. The chain's CDR3 is CASSRLGGTSGGEQFF. CDR3 nucleotides: TGTGCCAGTAGTAGGCTAGGTGGGACTAGCGGGGGGGAGCAGTTCTTC.

The rearrangement joins TRBV6-6 to TRBJ1-3, with 8 bases identical to TRBD1. Unmatched junction bases numbered 7, after V lost 2 bases and J lost 4 bases. This CDR3 region has 16 residues. Germline V gene sequence: CDR1 MNHNY, CDR2 SVGAGI (reference sequence). This chain's CDR3 is CASSYGGQGPGNTIYF. CDR3 nucleotides: TGTGCCAGCAGTTACGGCGGACAGGGCCCGGGAAACACCATATATTTT.

The genes are TRBV6-5 and TRBJ2-1, with D perhaps matching TRBD2 (7 bases). This CDR3 comprises 14 residues. Germline lookup yields CDR1 MNHEY and CDR2 SVGAGI. Trimming removed 4 bases at V and 6 bases at J, with 13 bases between. The CDR3 reads CASSFSRGGNEQFF. In nucleotides, the CDR3 is TGTGCCAGCAGTTTTTCTAGGGGGGGCAATGAGCAGTTCTTC.

The chain recombines TRBV4-2 with TRBJ2-5; a possible D gene is TRBD2 (5 bases). The V gene lost 0 bases and the J gene lost 5 bases, with 13 bases spanning the gap. Germline loops: CDR1 LGHNA, CDR2 YNFKEQ. This CDR3 region has 15 residues. As DNA, the CDR3 is TGTGCCAGCAGCCAAGATTACTTGAGGGCGGAGACCCAGTACTTC. Its translation is CASSQDYLRAETQYF.

V usage is TRBV19 and J usage is TRBJ1-3; no clear D. V was shortened by 3 bases and J by 2 bases, with 11 bases between the two germline ends. The V gene's germline CDR1 is LNHDA and CDR2 SQIVND (reference sequence). The CDR3 has 15 amino acids. The CDR3 protein is CASSIRRGPGNTIYF. For the CDR3, the DNA is TGTGCCAGTAGTATCCGGAGAGGTCCTGGAAACACCATATATTTT. Full variable domain (rest looked up from reference TRBV19 and TRBJ1-3): DGGITQSPKYLFRKEGQNVTLSCEQNLNHDAMYWYRQDPGQGLRLIYYSQIVNDFQKGDIAEGYSVSREKKESFPLTVTSAQKNPTAFYLCASSIRRGPGNTIYFGEGSWLTVV.

This chain joins TRBV18 and TRBJ2-2, with 9 positions matching TRBD2. J lost 0 bases, V lost 3 bases, and 5 bases had no gene match. Germline loops: CDR1 KGHSH, CDR2 LQKENI. The CDR3 is made up of 17 amino acids. CDR3 nucleotides: TGTGCCAGCTCACCCTACCCTAGCGGGACGAACACCGGGGAGCTGTTTTTT. Residues: CASSPYPSGTNTGELFF.

The J gene is TRBJ1-1, the V gene TRBV7-9; no reliable D call. V was trimmed by 4 bases and J by 0 bases, leaving 12 bases between them. This CDR3 contains 15 residues. Germline values: CDR1 SEHNR, CDR2 FQNEAQ (reference sequence). In nucleotides, the CDR3 is TGTGCCAGCAGCTGGACGAGGGCCTTGAACACTGAAGCTTTCTTT. Its protein is CASSWTRALNTEAFF.

In DNA form, the CDR3 reads TGTGCCAGCTCACCGACAGGGGATGGCTACACCTTC. Translated: CASSPTGDGYTF. The chain links TRBV18 to TRBJ1-2, with 8 bases matching TRBD1. Germline assignment: CDR1 KGHSH and CDR2 LQKENI. The CDR3 loop spans 12 amino acids. V dropped 3 bases and J dropped 6; count of bases not matched to a gene: 0.

The CDR3 region is CASSLVGRETQYF. The CDR3 DNA is TGTGCCAGCAGCTTAGTGGGCAGGGAGACCCAGTACTTC. The V call is TRBV7-9, the J call TRBJ2-5; D is unresolved. The CDR3 runs to 13 residues. With 1 base removed from V and 5 bases from J, the gap between germline ends came to 8 bases. From germline, CDR1 is SEHNR and CDR2 FQNEAQ (reference sequence).